Below, 27 T cell receptor beta chains from the same sample are listed, as sequenced in a study of T cells in Graves' hyperthyroidism and ophthalmopathy. Researchers took RNA transcripts and amplified the TCR beta CDR3 regions from them. RT-PCR in the first round (using the HTBI primer set) targeted the TCR CDR3. TCRdb re-called the multiplex PCR reads with MiXCR, one entry per CDR3 protein. The data hold approximately 400,000 distinct CDR3 sequences, with 13% observed a single time. The sequenced material came from blood. These receptors all come from a man aged 25-40 years with Graves' hyperthyroidism that later progressed to Graves' ophthalmopathy.

There are many counts of this clonotype. Here the CDR3 reads CASSILGQGGNQPQHF. CDR3 DNA sequence: TGTGCCAGTAGTATACTGGGACAGGGGGGCAATCAGCCCCAGCATTTT. The J gene is TRBJ1-5, the V gene TRBV19, with 11 bases fitting TRBD1. CDR3 length: 16 residues. V shed 2 bases, J shed 2 bases, and the junction held 2 bases outside the gene matches. Germline V CDR1 and CDR2: LNHDA, SQIVND (reference sequence).

A few counts support this clonotype. The J gene is TRBJ1-4, the V gene TRBV5-8; tentative D call: TRBD1 (5 bases). The germline V gene encodes CDR1 SGHTS and CDR2 YDEGEE. The CDR3 is 13 amino acids. Trimming stripped 8 bases from V and 7 bases from J, with 15 bases between. CDR3 sequence (DNA): TGTGCCAGAAAAAAGCCGGGACGTGAAAAACTGTTTTTT. As protein: CARKKPGREKLFF.

This clonotype was detected only a few times. V gene TRBV20-1 combines with J gene TRBJ1-4; 7 bases match TRBD1. The ends lost 2 bases at V and 2 bases at J; junction bases unmatched: 5. CDR1 is DFQATT, CDR2 SNEGSKA, per germline (reference sequence). The CDR3 runs 15 residues. CDR3 loop: CSARPPGGTNEKLFF. The CDR3 DNA reads as TGCAGTGCTAGACCCCCAGGGGGGACTAATGAAAAACTGTTTTTT.

This clonotype was seen ten or more times. This rearrangement joins TRBV10-3 to TRBJ1-2; 8 nucleotides align to TRBD1. The germline V gene encodes CDR1 ENHRY and CDR2 SYGVKD. There are 16 residues in the CDR3. V dropped 3 bases and J dropped 6; count of bases not matched to a gene: 12. The chain's CDR3 is CAISEPRTGPMDGYTF. The DNA of the CDR3 is TGTGCCATCAGTGAACCCCGGACAGGGCCTATGGATGGCTACACCTTC.

Ten or more counts support this clonotype. This sequence joins TRBV20-1 and TRBJ2-1; 8 bases align to TRBD2. The V and J ends lost 1 base and 0 bases, in that order; junction bases with no gene match: 14. The CDR3 totals 19 residues. CDR1 DFQATT and CDR2 SNEGSKA come from the germline V gene (reference sequence). CDR3 sequence: CSARGGSEERGFSYNEQFF. The CDR3, as DNA: TGCAGTGCTAGAGGTGGATCTGAGGAGCGGGGGTTCTCCTACAATGAGCAGTTCTTC.

This clonotype was counted ten times or more. The chain is built from TRBV20-1 and TRBJ2-1, with D perhaps matching TRBD2 (6 bases). Deletions cut 5 bases from V and 4 bases from J, with 12 bases between. Germline V gives CDR1 DFQATT, CDR2 SNEGSKA (reference sequence). This CDR3 comprises 13 residues. The CDR3 region has the DNA TGCAGTGCTGTCGGGACTTTTTACAATGAGCAGTTCTTC. Its protein product is CSAVGTFYNEQFF.

The chain has TRBV5-1 and TRBJ1-2; 7 bases agree with TRBD1. The CDR3 is 16 amino acids. The V gene end was trimmed by 2 bases and the J gene end by 0 bases; junction bases not matched to a gene: 7. Per the germline V gene, CDR1 is SGHRS and CDR2 is YFSETQ. For the CDR3, the DNA is TGCGCCAGCAGCTTACGTCCCGGGACAGCTAACTATGGCTACACCTTC. It is translated as CASSLRPGTANYGYTF.

This clonotype was counted ten times or more. Written as DNA, the CDR3 is TGTGCCAGCAGCTTAGTCAGGCGATCCTACAATGAGCAGTTCTTC. Residues: CASSLVRRSYNEQFF. The chain combines TRBV7-9 with TRBJ2-1; D is unresolved. Germline V gives CDR1 SEHNR, CDR2 FQNEAQ (reference sequence). V was shortened by 1 base and J by 1 base, with 8 bases between the two germline ends. This CDR3 contains 15 residues.

This clonotype occurred a few times. J is TRBJ2-7 and V is TRBV9; possibly TRBD1 for D (6 bases). Trimming shortened V by 3 bases and J by 2 bases, and 12 bases separated the two germline ends. Germline V gene lookup returns CDR1 SGDLS and CDR2 YYNGEE. The CDR3 loop spans 14 amino acids. CDR3 protein: CASSAGDGPYEQYF. CDR3 nucleotide sequence: TGTGCCAGCAGCGCAGGGGACGGTCCCTACGAGCAGTACTTC.

The gene calls are TRBV3-1 and TRBJ1-2, with D possibly being TRBD1 (5 bases). The V end lost 1 base, the J end lost 7 bases, and 7 bases lay between the germline ends. The CDR3 is 12 residues long. The V gene's germline CDR1 is LGHDT and CDR2 YNNKEL (reference sequence). CDR3 coding DNA: TGTGCCAGCAGCCAAGCGGGGACTGGCTACACCTTC. It yields the protein CASSQAGTGYTF.

This chain links TRBV20-1 with TRBJ1-5, with D tentatively TRBD1 (6 bases). Germline V CDR1 and CDR2: DFQATT, SNEGSKA (reference sequence). This CDR3 region has 15 residues. Trimming took off 1 base at V and 2 bases at J, with 12 bases between the two ends. This CDR3 is CSARAVRGGNQPQHF. CDR3 nucleotide sequence: TGCAGTGCTAGAGCGGTCAGGGGAGGCAATCAGCCCCAGCATTTT.

This clonotype was seen at least ten times. This chain connects TRBV12-3 or TRBV12-4 to TRBJ2-7; tentatively, D is TRBD1 (6 bases). Deletions cut 5 bases from V and 2 bases from J, with 10 bases between. The CDR3 extends over 13 amino acids. CDR3 sequence reads: CASSPTGPYEQYF. The CDR3 coding sequence is TGTGCCAGCAGTCCGACAGGCCCCTACGAGCAGTACTTC.

This clonotype was detected ten times or more. The J gene is TRBJ2-1, the V gene TRBV5-6; D not resolved. Deletions cut 2 bases from V and 7 bases from J, with 4 bases between. CDR1 is SGHDT and CDR2 is YYEEEE in the germline V gene. The CDR3 totals 11 residues. The CDR3 coding sequence is TGTGCCAGCAGCTTAATGAATGAGCAGTTCTTC. Translation: CASSLMNEQFF.

This chain connects TRBV5-1 to TRBJ1-3; D call uncertain. In germline, CDR1 is SGHRS, CDR2 YFSETQ. The CDR3 runs 14 residues. Trimming cost V 3 bases and J 1 base, with 8 bases left between them. CDR3 sequence: CASSSTASGNTIYF. CDR3 sequence (DNA): TGCGCCAGCAGCTCGACGGCTTCTGGAAACACCATATATTTT.

This clonotype was recorded a few times. The gene calls are TRBV18 and TRBJ2-2; 7 bases line up with TRBD1. The length of the CDR3 is 16 residues. Germline lookup yields CDR1 KGHSH and CDR2 LQKENI. The trim removed 3 bases at V and 3 bases at J, leaving 7 bases unmatched. The CDR3 nucleotides are TGTGCCAGCTCACCGTTCGGGACAGCGGACACCGGGGAGCTGTTTTTT. Protein: CASSPFGTADTGELFF. Looking up the rest from reference TRBV18 and TRBJ2-2 gives the full variable domain: NAGVMQNPRHLVRRRGQEARLRCSPMKGHSHVYWYRQLPEEGLKFMVYLQKENIIDESGMPKERFSAEFPKEGPSILRIQQVVRGDSAAYFCASSPFGTADTGELFFGEGSRLTVL.

This clonotype was seen repeatedly, ten times or more. The rearrangement uses TRBV20-1 and TRBJ1-5; D is unclear. CDR3 length: 17 residues. CDR1 is DFQATT and CDR2 is SNEGSKA in the germline V gene (reference sequence). Trimming took off 5 bases at V and 6 bases at J, with 26 bases between the two ends. The CDR3 is CSAFTALVQEAGQPQHF. The CDR3, as DNA: TGCAGTGCTTTCACTGCTCTTGTACAAGAGGCTGGTCAGCCCCAGCATTTT.

This clonotype occurred many times. The CDR3 protein is CASSFWARADYEQYF. DNA for the CDR3: TGTGCCAGCAGTTTCTGGGCACGGGCGGACTACGAGCAGTACTTC. The gene calls are TRBV12-3 or TRBV12-4 and TRBJ2-7; no definite D call. With 3 bases removed from V and 3 bases from J, the gap between germline ends came to 15 bases. This CDR3 has 15 amino acids.

This clonotype came up a few times. CDR3 region: CASSLWDDTGELFF. The CDR3 DNA is TGTGCCAGCAGCTTGTGGGACGACACCGGGGAGCTGTTTTTT. This chain connects TRBV5-5 to TRBJ2-2, with D perhaps assigned TRBD1 or TRBD2 (5 bases each). V shed 1 base and J shed 3 bases, with 7 bases lying between them. Germline V lookup: CDR1 SGHKS, CDR2 YYEKEE (reference sequence). CDR3 length: 14 residues. The whole variable domain, filled in from reference TRBV5-5 and TRBJ2-2, reads DAGVTQSPTHLIKTRGQQVTLRCSPISGHKSVSWYQQVLGQGPQFIFQYYEKEERGRGNFPDRFSARQFPNYSSELNVNALLLGDSALYLCASSLWDDTGELFFGEGSRLTVL.

This clonotype came up a few times. This may be a read error: a much more frequent sequence differs by one nucleotide. As the CDR3 is not closed by the conserved phenylalanine or tryptophan, this likely results from a read error. This rearrangement joins TRBV20-1 to TRBJ2-7; 13 nucleotides line up with TRBD2. This CDR3 is 14 amino acids long. J lost 1 base, V lost 6 bases, and 3 bases had no gene match. The V gene's germline CDR1 is DFQATT and CDR2 SNEGSKA (reference sequence). CDR3 amino acids: CSALGLAGSYEQYL. CDR3 nucleotides: TGCAGTGCCCTGGGACTAGCGGGGTCCTACGAGCAGTACCTC.

The table lists this clonotype with a few counts. This chain joins TRBV12-3 or TRBV12-4 and TRBJ2-7, with TRBD1 matching over 11 bases. The trim removed 7 bases at V and 7 bases at J, leaving 9 bases unmatched. This CDR3 comprises 14 residues. CDR3 protein: CASTRTGGAEEQYF. CDR3 nucleotide sequence: TGTGCCAGCACCCGGACAGGGGGCGCGGAGGAGCAGTACTTC.

The rearrangement joins TRBV6-1 to TRBJ1-5; D not certain. Between the trimmed V and J ends, which lost 6 bases and 3 bases, there was a span of 9 bases. Germline CDR1 reads MNHNS; CDR2 reads SASEGT. The CDR3 is 13 amino acids. The CDR3 reads CASSPLDNQPQHF. In DNA, the CDR3 is TGTGCCAGCAGCCCGCTGGACAATCAGCCCCAGCATTTT.

The chain recombines TRBV11-3 with TRBJ2-2, with TRBD1 matching 9 bases. J was trimmed by 4 bases and V by 5 bases; bases with no gene match: 11. Germline V gene data show CDR1 as SGHNT and CDR2 as YENEEA. The CDR3 is made up of 17 amino acids. CDR3 DNA sequence: TGTGCCAGCAGCCCCAGGGGGACAGGGATAGTCACCGGGGAGCTGTTTTTT. This translates into CASSPRGTGIVTGELFF.

The J gene is TRBJ2-6, the V gene TRBV5-5; D not resolved. Germline values: CDR1 SGHKS, CDR2 YYEKEE (reference sequence). With 0 bases removed from V and 1 base from J, the gap between germline ends came to 8 bases. The CDR3 has 16 residues. The CDR3 DNA reads TGTGCCAGCAGCTTGGGGGGAATGTCTGGGGCCAACGTCCTGACTTTC. As protein: CASSLGGMSGANVLTF.

About this clonotype itself: A much more abundant neighbour one base away suggests this may be a read error. The chain carries TRBV2 and TRBJ2-7; D is ambiguous. CDR1 is SNHLY and CDR2 is FYNNEI in the germline V gene. The CDR3 runs to 12 residues. The CDR3 reads CASSRVSCEQYF. CDR3 sequence (DNA): TGTGCCAGCAGTAGGGTTTCCTGCGAGCAGTACTTC.

V usage is TRBV3-1 and J usage is TRBJ2-7, with TRBD2 matching over 7 bases. The CDR3 runs to 14 residues. Germline V lookup: CDR1 LGHDT, CDR2 YNNKEL (reference sequence). The J segment lost 0 bases and the V segment lost 5 bases, leaving 4 bases of the junction unmatched. In nucleotides, the CDR3 is TGTGCCAGCAGCTACCGGGACTACTCCTACGAGCAGTACTTC. Translating gives CASSYRDYSYEQYF.

This clonotype was seen many times. The chain employs TRBV2 and TRBJ1-5, with 8 bases identical to TRBD1. CDR3 size: 15 residues. Germline CDR1 and CDR2: SNHLY and FYNNEI. J lost 5 bases, V lost 0 bases, and 3 bases had no gene match. CDR3 in DNA: TGTGCCAGCAGTGAAGCGGGGACAGGCCATCAGCCCCAGCATTTT. This codes for CASSEAGTGHQPQHF.

This clonotype was recorded many times. The chain recombines TRBV12-3 or TRBV12-4 with TRBJ2-1; maybe TRBD2 (7 bases). The CDR3 spans 14 residues. V was shortened by 6 bases and J by 3 bases, with 12 bases between the two germline ends. The CDR3 coding sequence is TGTGCCAGCAGAACCGGGGGGCGCTACAATGAGCAGTTCTTC. Translated: CASRTGGRYNEQFF.